The clone carrying this TCR beta chain was picked up many times. Its antigen is unidentified. TCRdb passed the 5' RACE reads through MiXCR, listing each CDR3 protein once. The sample shows 60,000 to 65,000 distinct CDR3 sequences, almost 30% of them seen only once. CDR3 length: 14 residues. V was clipped by 6 bases and J by 0 bases; unmatched bases: 3. CDR1 and CDR2 (germline): MNHEY, SMNVEV (reference sequence). Naive CD4+ T cells were purified with Tregs depleted by CD25. Study-wide results and caveats: The TCR gene usage of tumor memory CD4+ T cells clustered together with blood and lymph node memory CD4+ cells and with lymph node naive CD4+ cells.

The chain has TRBV27 and TRBJ2-3, with TRBD1 matching 7 bases. The TCR originated in a female donor with breast cancer. Sequenced: tumor-infiltrating naive CD4+ T cells sorted from the breast tumor. Described subset: naive CD4+ T cells, CD4+CD45RA+CD25-. CDR3 sequence (DNA): TGTGCCAGCAGCAAGGGACAGAGCACAGATACGCAGTATTTT. This translates into CASSKGQSTDTQYF.